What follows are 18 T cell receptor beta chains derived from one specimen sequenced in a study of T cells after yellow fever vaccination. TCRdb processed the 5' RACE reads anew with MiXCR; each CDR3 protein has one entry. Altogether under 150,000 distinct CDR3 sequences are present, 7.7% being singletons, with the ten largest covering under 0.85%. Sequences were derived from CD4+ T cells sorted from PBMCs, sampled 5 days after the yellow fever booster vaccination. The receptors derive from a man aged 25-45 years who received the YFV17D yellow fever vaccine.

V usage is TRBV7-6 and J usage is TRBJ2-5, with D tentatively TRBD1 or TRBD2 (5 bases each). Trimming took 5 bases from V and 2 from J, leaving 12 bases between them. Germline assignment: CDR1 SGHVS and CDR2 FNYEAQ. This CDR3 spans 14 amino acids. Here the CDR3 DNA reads TGTGCCAGCAGCCCGGGACCGAGACAAGAGACCCAGTACTTC. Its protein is CASSPGPRQETQYF.

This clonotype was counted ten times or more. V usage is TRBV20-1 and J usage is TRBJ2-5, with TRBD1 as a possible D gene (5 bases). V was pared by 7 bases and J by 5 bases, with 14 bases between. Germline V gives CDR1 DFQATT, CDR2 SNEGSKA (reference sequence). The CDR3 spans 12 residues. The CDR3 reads CSVLKGRETQYF. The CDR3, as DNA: TGCAGTGTTCTTAAGGGGCGGGAGACCCAGTACTTC.

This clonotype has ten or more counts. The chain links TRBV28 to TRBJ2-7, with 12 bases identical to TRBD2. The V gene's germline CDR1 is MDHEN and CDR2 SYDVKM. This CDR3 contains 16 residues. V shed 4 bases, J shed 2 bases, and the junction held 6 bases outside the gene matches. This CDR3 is CASSYSSGRGAYEQYF. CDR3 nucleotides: TGTGCCAGCAGTTATTCTAGCGGGAGGGGCGCCTACGAGCAGTACTTC.

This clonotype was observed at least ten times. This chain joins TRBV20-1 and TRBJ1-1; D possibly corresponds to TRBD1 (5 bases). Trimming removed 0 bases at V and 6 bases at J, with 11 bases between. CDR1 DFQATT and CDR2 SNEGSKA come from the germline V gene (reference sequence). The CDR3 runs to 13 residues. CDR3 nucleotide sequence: TGCAGTGCTAGAGAGGGGGGGGTCCCTGAAGCTTTCTTT. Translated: CSAREGGVPEAFF.

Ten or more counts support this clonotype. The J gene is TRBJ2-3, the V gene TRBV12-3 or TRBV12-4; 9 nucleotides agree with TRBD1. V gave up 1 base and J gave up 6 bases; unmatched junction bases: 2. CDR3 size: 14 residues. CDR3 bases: TGTGCCAGCAGTTTAGTCGGACAGGGGGATACGCAGTATTTT. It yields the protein CASSLVGQGDTQYF.

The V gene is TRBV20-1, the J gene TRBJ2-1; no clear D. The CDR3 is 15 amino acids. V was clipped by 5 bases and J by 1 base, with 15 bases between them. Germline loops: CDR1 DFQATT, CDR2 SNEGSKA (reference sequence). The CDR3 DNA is TGCAGTGCTCGAGGACGCCGTGGGTCCTACAATGAGCAGTTCTTC. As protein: CSARGRRGSYNEQFF.

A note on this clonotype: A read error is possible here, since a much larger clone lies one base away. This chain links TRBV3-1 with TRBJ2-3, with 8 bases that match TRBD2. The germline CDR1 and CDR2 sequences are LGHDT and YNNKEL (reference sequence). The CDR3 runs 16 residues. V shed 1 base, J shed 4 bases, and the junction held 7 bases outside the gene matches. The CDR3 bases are TGTGCCAGCAGCCAAGTGGTGACAGCGGGAGCAGATACGCAGTATTTT. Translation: CASSQVVTAGADTQYF.

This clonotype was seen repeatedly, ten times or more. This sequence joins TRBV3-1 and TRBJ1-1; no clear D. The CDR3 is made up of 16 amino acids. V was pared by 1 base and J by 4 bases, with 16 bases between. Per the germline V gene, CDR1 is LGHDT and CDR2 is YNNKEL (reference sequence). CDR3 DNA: TGTGCCAGCAGCCAAGGTGTAACCTCAGCATCCACTGAAGCTTTCTTT. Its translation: CASSQGVTSASTEAFF.

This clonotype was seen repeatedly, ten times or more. The CDR3 bases are TGTGCCACCAGTTTAGGCAACACCGGGGAGCTGTTTTTT. This gives the protein CATSLGNTGELFF. The rearrangement joins TRBV24-1 to TRBJ2-2; D ambiguous. Trimming left V 6 bases short and J 2 bases short, with 6 bases between. CDR1 and CDR2 (germline): KGHDR, SFDVKD. The CDR3 consists of 13 residues.

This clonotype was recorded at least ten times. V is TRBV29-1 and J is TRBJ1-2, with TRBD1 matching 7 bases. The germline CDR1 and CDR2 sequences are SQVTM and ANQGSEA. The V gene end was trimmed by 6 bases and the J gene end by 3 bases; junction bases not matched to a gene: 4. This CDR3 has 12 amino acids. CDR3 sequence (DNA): TGCAGCGTGTTCGGGACAGACTATGGCTACACCTTC. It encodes CSVFGTDYGYTF.

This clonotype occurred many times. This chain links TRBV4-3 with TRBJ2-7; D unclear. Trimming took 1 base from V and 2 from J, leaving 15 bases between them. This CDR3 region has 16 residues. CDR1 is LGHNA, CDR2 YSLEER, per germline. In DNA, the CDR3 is TGCGCCAGCAGCCAAGGGGCGGCCGTCCCAACCTACGAGCAGTACTTC. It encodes CASSQGAAVPTYEQYF.

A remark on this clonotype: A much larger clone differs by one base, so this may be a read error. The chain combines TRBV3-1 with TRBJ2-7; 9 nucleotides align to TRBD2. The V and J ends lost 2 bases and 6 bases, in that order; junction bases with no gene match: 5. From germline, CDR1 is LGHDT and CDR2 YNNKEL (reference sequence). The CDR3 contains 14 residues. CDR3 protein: CASSQLAGKSEQYF. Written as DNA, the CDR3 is TGTGCCAGCAGCCAACTAGCGGGGAAGAGCGAGCAGTACTTC.

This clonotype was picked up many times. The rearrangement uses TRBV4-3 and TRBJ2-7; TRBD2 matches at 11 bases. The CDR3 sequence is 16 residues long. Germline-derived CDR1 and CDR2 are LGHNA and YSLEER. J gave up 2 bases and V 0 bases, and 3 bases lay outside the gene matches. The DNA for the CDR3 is TGCGCCAGCAGCCAAGAACAACTAGCGGGAGCCTACGAGCAGTACTTC. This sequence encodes CASSQEQLAGAYEQYF.

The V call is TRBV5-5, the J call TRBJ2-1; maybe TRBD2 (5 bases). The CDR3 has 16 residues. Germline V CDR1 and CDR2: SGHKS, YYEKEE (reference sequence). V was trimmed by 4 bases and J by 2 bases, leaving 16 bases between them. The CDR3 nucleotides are TGTGCCAGCAGCCCCCCCGGGGTAGAAGCCTACAATGAGCAGTTCTTC. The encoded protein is CASSPPGVEAYNEQFF.

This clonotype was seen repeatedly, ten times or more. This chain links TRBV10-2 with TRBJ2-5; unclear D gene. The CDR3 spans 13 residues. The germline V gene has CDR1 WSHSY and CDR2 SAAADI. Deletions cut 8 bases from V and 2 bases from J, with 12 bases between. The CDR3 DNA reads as TGCGCCAGCCTTCGACAAGGACAAGAGACCCAGTACTTC. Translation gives CASLRQGQETQYF.

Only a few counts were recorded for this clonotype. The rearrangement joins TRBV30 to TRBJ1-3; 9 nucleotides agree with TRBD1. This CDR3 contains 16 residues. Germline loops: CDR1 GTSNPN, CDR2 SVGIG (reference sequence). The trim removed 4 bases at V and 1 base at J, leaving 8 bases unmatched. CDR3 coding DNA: TGTGCCTGGACCCACCCACAGGGGGCATCTGGAAACACCATATATTTT. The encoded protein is CAWTHPQGASGNTIYF.

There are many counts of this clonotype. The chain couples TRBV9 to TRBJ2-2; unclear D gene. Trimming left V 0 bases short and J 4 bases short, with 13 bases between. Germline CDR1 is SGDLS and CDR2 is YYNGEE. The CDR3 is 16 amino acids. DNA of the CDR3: TGTGCCAGCAGCGTAGTAACAGACCCGAGCACCGGGGAGCTGTTTTTT. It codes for CASSVVTDPSTGELFF.

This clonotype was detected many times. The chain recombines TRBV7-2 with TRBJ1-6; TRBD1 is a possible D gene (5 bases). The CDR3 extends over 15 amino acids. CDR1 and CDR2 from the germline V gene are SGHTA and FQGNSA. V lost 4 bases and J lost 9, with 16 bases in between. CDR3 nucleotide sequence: TGTGCCAGCAGCTCCGGGACTCTCGAGGTTTCACCCCTCCACTTT. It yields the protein CASSSGTLEVSPLHF.